The present T cell receptor (beta chain) was sequenced within a study of neurological immune-mediated disorders (dated by TCRdb to the late 2010s). Regarding the research as a whole: Using UMI-based sequencing, the study compared peripheral blood TCR-beta repertoires from patients with HTLV-I-associated myelopathy (HAM/TSP), patients with multiple sclerosis, and healthy controls. The cohort was made up of 60 to 75 subjects, consisting of some 14 HAM/TSP patients, some 35 multiple sclerosis patients and about 20 healthy controls. The 95 to 120 TCR-beta libraries included longitudinal samples, technical triplicates and paired sorted CD4+ and CD8+ T-cell subsets alongside PBMC samples.

The healthy controls were volunteers from a blood bank in Maryland, USA. Libraries from unsorted PBMCs were made from 2 million PBMCs kept in RNAlater at -80 degrees C until RNA extraction. Peripheral blood was subjected to Ficoll-Hypaque density gradient centrifugation to isolate PBMCs, which were then cryopreserved in liquid nitrogen. This clonotype was observed many times. Its cognate antigen has yet to be identified. No base-level quality is on record; no much larger clone is a single base apart. Study-level results and caveats: TCR clonal expansion was highest in HAM/TSP patients and lowest in MS patients, with MS patients falling below even healthy controls. Expanded clones from different subjects shared no identical CDR3 amino acid sequences, which suggests that TCR-beta repertoires were private in all groups.

cDNA synthesis used template-switch 5'RACE with a primer carrying a 10-nucleotide random unique molecular identifier tagging each TCR transcript. Every sequencing run covered 15-18 subjects and yielded more than 180 million TCR-beta sequences. The RNeasy kit was used for extraction of total RNA. Using the KAPA Real-time Library Amplification kit, TCR-beta VDJ regions were amplified with primers for the TCR constant region and the 5'RACE anchor. A first PCR added sample indexes and Illumina adaptors, after which a second PCR increased the library yield. The roughly 650 bp TCR product was size-selected on a 2% E-gel SizeSelection system after Ampure bead purification. Before pooling, library quality was checked on a Bioanalyzer, concentration was measured with Qubit, and libraries were quantified with the Kapa Library Quantification kit. An Illumina HiSeq 2500 was used to sequence the libraries paired-end at 2 x 150 bp. To increase sequence diversity, roughly 23-30% phiX was spiked into each library pool. As for the authors' bioinformatics: Quality-filtered reads were processed with the UMI-based MiGEC pipeline, and over 75% of raw TCR sequences were removed by the MiGEC pipeline during error correction. VDJ genes were aligned to IMGT germline references, and each clonotype was defined by a unique CDR3 amino acid sequence together with V-J genes. Clonal expansion, Shannon diversity and CDR3 relatedness were evaluated with VDJtools (CalcPairwiseDistances, ClusterSamples), while phylogenetic trees were built in CLCbio workbench. Clones with at least 8 unique UMIs were defined as expanded, with this threshold being based on coefficient-of-variation modelling across technical triplicates. The public reads were run again by TCRdb, first through fastp at Q25 and then through MiXCR, and only productive beta chains were kept. Rows merge per CDR3 protein into single entries with the most common DNA and genes. It is TCRdb's table, rather than the study itself, that gives the V and J calls and clone size. The sample records about 79,000 distinct CDR3 sequences, 13% to 15% of which are singletons. The ten top clones hold about 6.8% of the sample.

The CDR3 runs 14 amino acids, cysteine and phenylalanine included. The sequence is cut down to CDR3 DNA, 42 bases in frame from base 1. V is reduced by 7 bases and J by 5 bases, leaving a spacing of 17 bases between them. The sequencing input was PBMCs. Rearrangement joined TRBV12-3 or TRBV12-4 to TRBJ1-2, with TRBD1 as a weak D call on 5 bases. The source of this sequence is a woman aged 50 to 60 in good health. The DNA sequence is TGTGCCAGCACATCAAACAGGAACCCTTATGGCTACACCTTC. The encoded protein is CASTSNRNPYGYTF.